The TCR beta chain described here comes from a study of blood T cell repertoires in COVID-19. As for the study in general: Sites across the United States, Italy and Spain contributed samples from acute and convalescent COVID-19. Nucleic acid was either cDNA or gDNA, and it came from T cells, B-cell-depleted T cells, or PBMCs.

Seattle's enrolled individuals joined amid active infection and were then monitored longitudinally. Germline CDR1 reads KGHSH; CDR2 reads LQKENI. Germline trimming cut 3 bases from V and 2 bases from J; bases unmatched to any gene: 6. This CDR3 is 16 amino acids long. The method was immunoSEQ multiplex PCR; TCRdb's version includes in-frame clones alone and lacks a portion of them. Counted here are around 130,000 clones, approximately 90% occurring once; the ten biggest clones make up approximately 2.5%. Sequencing was done on a sample of peripheral blood. V and J are TRBV18 and TRBJ2-5; TRBD1 matches 10 bases. This TCR was recovered from a human donor with COVID-19, enrolled during active disease. The donor label of this sample is uncertain. CDR3 coding DNA: TGTGCCAGCTCACCGCCCCGGACAGGGGGTCAAGAGACCCAGTACTTC. Translating gives CASSPPRTGGQETQYF.